These T cell receptor beta chains were read from a single sample in a study of T cells in Graves' hyperthyroidism and ophthalmopathy. Using its own MiXCR run on the multiplex PCR reads, TCRdb lists one record per CDR3 protein. The table shows 300,000 to 450,000 distinct CDR3 sequences, with 11% to 15% occurring only once. The sample consisted of blood. The source is a woman aged 60-75 years with Graves' hyperthyroidism. Both conserved end residues are part of each CDR3. Each record gives: D gene, CDR3 length, V gene, J gene, clone size, CDR3 DNA, CDR3 protein. A D gene is named only where the DNA matches it firmly. The size field is filled for only some rows; it gives once, few, many or a size class.

D: TRBD2; length: 16; V: TRBV5-4; J: TRBJ2-5; size: many; DNA: TGTGCCAGCAGCTTAGCGGGTAGCGGGAGGCTGGAGACCCAGTACTTC; CDR3: CASSLAGSGRLETQYF
D: -; length: 13; V: TRBV3-1; J: TRBJ2-7; size: many; DNA: TGTGCCAGCAGCTATATAGGGGCCTACGAGCAGTACTTC; CDR3: CASSYIGAYEQYF
D: TRBD1; length: 15; V: TRBV10-1; J: TRBJ2-7; size: many; DNA: TGCGCCAGCAGTGAGGCGCGACAGGGGGCTTACGAGCAGTACTTC; CDR3: CASSEARQGAYEQYF
D: TRBD2; length: 15; V: TRBV11-2; J: TRBJ2-7; size: -; DNA: TGTGCCAGCAGCTCCAGGGGTAGCGGGATCTACGAGCAGTACTTC; CDR3: CASSSRGSGIYEQYF
D: TRBD2; length: 16; V: TRBV5-1; J: TRBJ2-5; size: -; DNA: TGCGCCAGCAGCCCGGGACTAGCGGGAAAGGGAGAGACCCAGTACTTC; CDR3: CASSPGLAGKGETQYF
D: -; length: 15; V: TRBV11-2; J: TRBJ2-2; size: many; DNA: TGTGCCAGCTCCAACAGGGTGCTGGACACCGGGGAGCTGTTTTTT; CDR3: CASSNRVLDTGELFF
D: TRBD1; length: 16; V: TRBV7-8; J: TRBJ2-7; size: few; DNA: TGTGCCAGCAGCTTAGCGGGACAGGGGAATTCCTACGAGCAGTACTTC; CDR3: CASSLAGQGNSYEQYF
D: TRBD1; length: 15; V: TRBV5-1; J: TRBJ2-3; size: many; DNA: TGCGCCAGCAGCCCCCCGATTACAGGGGCAGATACGCAGTATTTT; CDR3: CASSPPITGADTQYF
D: -; length: 12; V: TRBV27; J: TRBJ1-5; size: -; DNA: TGTGCCAGCCAACAGGGTGGTCAGCCCCAGCATTTT; CDR3: CASQQGGQPQHF
D: TRBD1; length: 14; V: TRBV7-9; J: TRBJ2-1; size: few; DNA: TGTGCCAGCAGTCTCCGGGACAGGGAAAATGAGCAGTTCTTC; CDR3: CASSLRDRENEQFF
D: -; length: 13; V: TRBV10-3; J: TRBJ2-7; size: many; DNA: TGTGCCATAGGACTGACAGGAATGGATGAGCAGTACTTC; CDR3: CAIGLTGMDEQYF
D: TRBD2; length: 11; V: TRBV30; J: TRBJ2-1; size: many; DNA: TGTGCCTGGAGTAGCGGGAGGGAGCAGTTCTTC; CDR3: CAWSSGREQFF
D: TRBD1; length: 14; V: TRBV18; J: TRBJ1-5; size: many; DNA: TGTGCCAGCTCACCTGGGGACAGATATCAGCCCCAGCATTTT; CDR3: CASSPGDRYQPQHF
D: -; length: 14; V: TRBV30; J: TRBJ1-5; size: -; DNA: TGTGCCTGGAGTGTACCCCAGGAGAGTCAGCCCCAGCATTTT; CDR3: CAWSVPQESQPQHF
D: -; length: 14; V: TRBV28; J: TRBJ1-2; size: few; DNA: TGTGCCAGCAGTACCTACCAGGATCGGAATGGCTACACCTTC; CDR3: CASSTYQDRNGYTF
D: -; length: 16; V: TRBV6-1; J: TRBJ2-1; size: many; DNA: TGTGCCAGCAGAACCTTCCGGGACATCTCCTACAATGAGCAGTTCTTC; CDR3: CASRTFRDISYNEQFF
D: -; length: 14; V: TRBV10-3; J: TRBJ2-7; size: many; DNA: TGTGCCATCAGTGGACAGAGGAACTCCTACGAGCAGTACTTC; CDR3: CAISGQRNSYEQYF
D: TRBD2; length: 15; V: TRBV18; J: TRBJ2-1; size: many; DNA: TGTGCCAGCTCCCCTCGGACTAGCGGTACAAATGAGCAGTTCTTC; CDR3: CASSPRTSGTNEQFF
D: TRBD2; length: 15; V: TRBV11-3; J: TRBJ2-3; size: many; DNA: TGTGCCAGCAGCCGGACTAGCGGGAGGGGAGATACGCAGTATTTT; CDR3: CASSRTSGRGDTQYF
D: -; length: 11; V: TRBV7-9; J: TRBJ1-2; size: many; DNA: TGTGCCAGCAGCTCGGGGTATGGCTACACCTTC; CDR3: CASSSGYGYTF
D: -; length: 15; V: TRBV5-1; J: TRBJ2-5; size: -; DNA: TGCGCCAGCATCCCGGGACTCCGGGTTAGGGAGACCCAGTACTTC; CDR3: CASIPGLRVRETQYF
D: -; length: 13; V: TRBV30; J: TRBJ1-3; size: -; DNA: TGTGCCTGGAGTGTAACTGATGGAAACACCATATATTTT; CDR3: CAWSVTDGNTIYF
D: TRBD1; length: 14; V: TRBV18; J: TRBJ1-4; size: many; DNA: TGTGCCAGCTCGTTCGACAGGGGACGAGAAAAACTGTTTTTT; CDR3: CASSFDRGREKLFF
D: -; length: 14; V: TRBV7-2; J: TRBJ2-7; size: -; DNA: TGTGCCAGCAGCTTATTCCCCACTTCCTACGAGCAGTACTTC; CDR3: CASSLFPTSYEQYF
D: -; length: 12; V: TRBV3-1; J: TRBJ1-2; size: many; DNA: TGTGCCAGCAGCGGAAGGGACTGGGGTTACACCTTC; CDR3: CASSGRDWGYTF
D: -; length: 14; V: TRBV29-1; J: TRBJ2-1; size: few; DNA: TGCAGCGTTGATTTCGGGAGCTCCTACAATGAGCAGTTCTTC; CDR3: CSVDFGSSYNEQFF
D: TRBD2; length: 13; V: TRBV28; J: TRBJ2-4; size: many; DNA: TGTGCCAGCAGCTGGGGGGGGGAAAACATTCAGTACTTC; CDR3: CASSWGGENIQYF
D: -; length: 12; V: TRBV5-1; J: TRBJ2-1; size: many; DNA: TGCGCCAGCAGCTCCGACAGCCCTGAGCAGTTCTTC; CDR3: CASSSDSPEQFF
D: TRBD1; length: 15; V: TRBV7-9; J: TRBJ1-1; size: -; DNA: TGTGCCAGCAGCTCCCAGGGGGCGCGGGGCACTGAAGCTTTCTTT; CDR3: CASSSQGARGTEAFF
D: -; length: 15; V: TRBV19; J: TRBJ2-2; size: -; DNA: TGTGCCAGTAGTATTTCCGGGGGGAACACCGGGGAGCTGTTTTTT; CDR3: CASSISGGNTGELFF
D: TRBD1; length: 14; V: TRBV20-1; J: TRBJ2-7; size: -; DNA: TGCAGTGCCCATCAGTTGACAGGGACCTACGAGCAGTACTTC; CDR3: CSAHQLTGTYEQYF
D: TRBD1; length: 14; V: TRBV5-1; J: TRBJ1-1; size: many; DNA: TGCGCCAGCAGGTTTGCGACAGGGAGCACTGAAGCTTTCTTT; CDR3: CASRFATGSTEAFF
D: TRBD2; length: 14; V: TRBV20-1; J: TRBJ2-5; size: many; DNA: TGCAGTGCTATAATAGCGGGAGTGGGGGAGACCCAGTACTTC; CDR3: CSAIIAGVGETQYF
D: TRBD2; length: 15; V: TRBV7-9; J: TRBJ2-3; size: -; DNA: TGTGCCAGCAGCAACCAGGGACTAGTTTCAGATACGCAGTATTTT; CDR3: CASSNQGLVSDTQYF
D: TRBD2; length: 17; V: TRBV7-9; J: TRBJ2-2; size: -; DNA: TGTGCCAGCAGCTTAGGGCTAGCGGGAGCGAACACCGGGGAGCTGTTTTTT; CDR3: CASSLGLAGANTGELFF
D: TRBD2; length: 14; V: TRBV7-8; J: TRBJ2-7; size: many; DNA: TGTGCCAGCAGCACTACTAGCGGGATTTACGAGCAGTACTTC; CDR3: CASSTTSGIYEQYF
D: TRBD2; length: 14; V: TRBV20-1; J: TRBJ2-1; size: -; DNA: TGCAGTGCTAGTTTGGGGACTACCTACAATGAGCAGTTCTTC; CDR3: CSASLGTTYNEQFF
D: -; length: 14; V: TRBV5-8; J: TRBJ1-1; size: many; DNA: TGTGCCAGCAGACTTACAGGGACGAACACTGAAGCTTTCTTT; CDR3: CASRLTGTNTEAFF
D: -; length: 12; V: TRBV28; J: TRBJ1-2; size: -; DNA: TGTGCCAGCAGTAGACCTCGCGGCGGCTACACCTTC; CDR3: CASSRPRGGYTF
D: -; length: 15; V: TRBV19; J: TRBJ1-3; size: few; DNA: TGTGCCAGTAGGGCCGGAGGGGGACGGGGAAACACCATATATTTT; CDR3: CASRAGGGRGNTIYF
D: -; length: 13; V: TRBV2; J: TRBJ2-1; size: many; DNA: TGTGCCAGCAGTGTAGCAGCTGACAATGAGCAGTTCTTC; CDR3: CASSVAADNEQFF
D: TRBD1; length: 14; V: TRBV20-1; J: TRBJ2-7; size: many; DNA: TGCAGTGCTAGCCGACAGGGGGTCTCCTACGAGCAGTACTTC; CDR3: CSASRQGVSYEQYF
D: -; length: 13; V: TRBV2; J: TRBJ2-7; size: many; DNA: TGTGCCAGCAGTTTTGCACAGCACTACGAGCAGTACTTC; CDR3: CASSFAQHYEQYF
D: TRBD1; length: 13; V: TRBV2; J: TRBJ1-1; size: many; DNA: TGTGCCAGCAGGCTTACAGGGGTTACTGAAGCTTTCTTT; CDR3: CASRLTGVTEAFF
D: -; length: 15; V: TRBV5-1; J: TRBJ2-2; size: -; DNA: TGCGCCAGCAGCAGGGACTTCGGACGGTTGGGGGAGCTGTTTTTT; CDR3: CASSRDFGRLGELFF
D: TRBD1; length: 18; V: TRBV4-2; J: TRBJ2-3; size: -; DNA: TGTGCCAGCAGCCAAGAGGGGCCCAGGGGGCGAGGCACAGATACGCAGTATTTT; CDR3: CASSQEGPRGRGTDTQYF
D: TRBD2; length: 18; V: TRBV9; J: TRBJ2-1; size: -; DNA: TGTGCCAGCAGCGTAGAGGGGACTAGCGGGAGGTCGGAGGGTGAGCAGTTCTTC; CDR3: CASSVEGTSGRSEGEQFF
D: TRBD2; length: 15; V: TRBV6-1; J: TRBJ2-1; size: many; DNA: TGTGCCAGCACTACCAGGAGCGGGAGGATAAATGAGCAGTTCTTC; CDR3: CASTTRSGRINEQFF
D: TRBD2; length: 17; V: TRBV2; J: TRBJ2-5; size: -; DNA: TGTGCCAGCAGTGAGGGACTAGCGGGAGCCACCGTGGAGACCCAGTACTTC; CDR3: CASSEGLAGATVETQYF
D: TRBD2; length: 16; V: TRBV5-4; J: TRBJ2-2; size: few; DNA: TGTGCCAGCAGCTCTCCGGCTAGCGGGATGACCGGGGAGCTGTTTTTT; CDR3: CASSSPASGMTGELFF
D: -; length: 14; V: TRBV11-3; J: TRBJ2-3; size: many; DNA: TGTGCCAGCAGAGGCGGGGTTAGCACAGATACGCAGTATTTT; CDR3: CASRGGVSTDTQYF
D: TRBD2; length: 15; V: TRBV7-2; J: TRBJ2-5; size: many; DNA: TGTGCCAGCAGCCCGGGACTAGCGGGAGACCGCCCCCAGTACTTC; CDR3: CASSPGLAGDRPQYF